This is a list of T cell receptor beta chains from one sample in a study of technical replicates of blood from four donors. Measured with immunoSEQ multiplex PCR; TCRdb has only the in-frame clones, and not every one. Seen here are about 75,000 clones, about 92% observed once, and the top ten hold 0.42%. The sequencing input was T cells isolated from PBMCs. The receptors were sampled from a human donor in good health. The CDR3 runs from the conserved cysteine through the conserved F or W. The D gene is left open where the match is weak.

>TRBJ2-7|TRBD2|TRBV10-3
CAISGTSGLVSYEQYF
>TRBJ1-1|-|TRBV25-1
CASSDRGNTEAFF
>TRBJ2-1|TRBD1|TRBV4-3
CASSQDLSGQEDWGLRSGEQFF
>TRBJ1-2|TRBD1|TRBV18
CASSSRDRGHGYTF
>TRBJ1-2|-|TRBV5-4
CASSSDSTYGYTF
>TRBJ2-7|-|TRBV5-1
CATRTTGSYEQYF
>TRBJ2-7|TRBD1|TRBV6-5
CASRGGQGTYEQYF
>TRBJ2-7|-|TRBV4-3
CASSQDVSRAYEQYF
>TRBJ2-1|TRBD1|TRBV9
CASSVFRDRGDEQFF
>TRBJ1-3|-|TRBV28
CASSFPGVNSGNTIYF
>TRBJ2-2|-|TRBV7-9
CASSSDSYTGELFF
>TRBJ1-1|-|TRBV11-3
CASSFASNTEAFF
>TRBJ1-1|-|TRBV2
CASRAGTDNSEAFF
>TRBJ1-2|TRBD1|TRBV2
CASRTDRVANYGYTF
>TRBJ2-3|TRBD2|TRBV7-2
CASTLGTNTDTQYF
>TRBJ2-7|TRBD1|TRBV15
CATSRGQVYEQYF
>TRBJ2-7|TRBD2|TRBV27
CASSLSVPGLLYEQYF
>TRBJ2-1|TRBD2|TRBV5-1
CASSLERERNEQFF
>TRBJ2-3|-|TRBV6-5
CASSSGLDTQYF
>TRBJ1-1|TRBD1|TRBV30
CAWSMGTVNTEAFF
>TRBJ1-5|TRBD1|TRBV11-2
CASSQGVNSNQPQHF
>TRBJ2-3|TRBD2|TRBV10-3
CAISQAGGNTDTQYF
>TRBJ1-5|-|TRBV4-2
CASSQENRAREPQHF
>TRBJ2-1|TRBD2|TRBV28
CASFLAGGYNEQFF
>TRBJ1-1|-|TRBV7-2
CASSLFQEAFF
>TRBJ2-6|-|TRBV28
CASSSYIDSWANVLTF
>TRBJ2-7|-|TRBV7-9
CASSPRYEQYF
>TRBJ2-5|TRBD2|TRBV9
CASSGTSGGETQYF
>TRBJ2-1|TRBD1|TRBV30
CAWGRTRQGIYNEQFF
>TRBJ1-1|-|TRBV6-5
CASSYSSVFHTEAFF
>TRBJ2-5|-|TRBV5-4
CASSLLYRGGNQETQYF
>TRBJ2-7|-|TRBV7-9
CASSLDSSYEQYF
>TRBJ1-1|-|TRBV5-4
CASSLLTGNTEAFF
>TRBJ1-5|TRBD1|TRBV6-4
CASSENRGLQPQHF
>TRBJ1-5|-|TRBV27
CASSFGYSNQPQHF
>TRBJ2-7|-|TRBV19
CASSPTLLDSYEQYF
>TRBJ2-4|TRBD2|TRBV5-8
CASSLYRLAGAINIQYF
>TRBJ2-5|-|TRBV11-3
CASSFGLRDPETQYF
>TRBJ2-4|TRBD1|TRBV28
CASSSTGPGNIQYF
>TRBJ2-1|TRBD2|TRBV9
CASSVVGLAYNEQFF
>TRBJ2-2|TRBD1|TRBV7-3
CASSSKTGGNTGELFF
>TRBJ2-5|TRBD1|TRBV6-5
CATSHLGGKETQYF
>TRBJ1-4|-|TRBV19
CASSVRSGIANEKLFF
>TRBJ1-1|-|TRBV2
CASRKGENTEAFF
>TRBJ1-5|-|TRBV18
CASSLNGDTSQPQHF
>TRBJ2-7|-|TRBV11-2
CASSLDWQGNEQYF